The clone carrying this TCR beta chain showed up just a few times. The data were taken from a study of T cell repertoires in cytomegalovirus infection. From the reads, TCRdb called clonotypes with MiXCR, one entry per CDR3 protein. This table has 450,000 to 650,000 distinct CDR3 sequences, more than 20% appearing once. CDR3 length: 15 residues. Germline V CDR1 and CDR2: DFQATT, SNEGSKA (reference sequence). V trimming: 3 bases; J trimming: 4 bases; junction bases outside the gene matches: 9. This clonotype was sampled from a human donor in good health (CMV status not recorded). Some clones in this sample may be carry-over from other donors' samples. The rearrangement joins TRBV20-1 to TRBJ1-5, with 7 nucleotides matching TRBD1. The sample taken for sequencing was PBMCs. CDR3 coding DNA: TGCAGTGCTAGTGGACCACAGGGGTGGAATCAGCCCCAGCATTTT. Translated: CSASGPQGWNQPQHF.